The TCR beta chain described here comes from a study of T cell responses to AZD1222 COVID-19 vaccine. Study observations and caveats: Clonal diversity was possibly underestimated, and white British individuals and females predominated among donors. Nearly half of spike-specific TCRs reportedly target unmutated variant regions.

There are 13 residues in the CDR3. Per the germline V gene, CDR1 is SSHAT and CDR2 is FNYEAQ (reference sequence). About this clone itself: Its antigen remains unidentified. Compared with germline, one end of the junction differs, possibly owing to a read error.

The data were produced by immunoSEQ multiplex PCR, yet TCRdb's version contains in-frame clones alone and is incomplete. The sample lists some 100,000 clones, roughly 93% occurring once. The source material was peripheral blood, sampled on day 0 of AZD1222 vaccination. The clonotype was recovered from an adult in good health. The chain recombines TRBV7-7 with TRBJ2-5; no clear D. CDR3 nucleotide sequence: TGTGCTAGCAGCTTATACTCTGAAGAGACCCAGTACTTC. It is translated as CASSLYSEETQYF.